Detailed here is one TCR beta chain. Its antigen is not identified. These data originate in a study of OX40 agonist ivuxolimab in advanced cancers. As for the study in general: Averaging 60 years in age, with a range of about 20 to 90, the cohort was more than 75% male.

The study, taken as a whole, reports: The expanded peripheral T cells' antigen specificity was not determined. At 0.1 to 3.0 mg/kg, CD4+ and CD8+ blood T cells expanded clonally by week 6.

The repertoire was sequenced with immunoSEQ multiplex PCR; TCRdb's copy has only in-frame clones and lacks some. In the table there are some 39,000 clones, 88% of which are singletons. The CDR3 has 14 residues. CDR1 SEHNR and CDR2 FQNEAQ come from the germline V gene (reference sequence). V was cut by 7 bases and J by 2 bases, with 13 bases left in between. The sample consisted of CD4+ or CD8+ T cells sorted from blood, taken in a trial of the OX40 agonist ivuxolimab. This receptor was taken from an adult with an advanced solid tumor such as melanoma, head and neck, liver or kidney cancer. This chain joins TRBV7-9 and TRBJ2-3; D not certain. CDR3 protein: CASTERILTDTQYF. The CDR3 DNA reads as TGTGCCAGCACAGAACGGATCCTCACAGATACGCAGTATTTT.